The clone carrying this T cell receptor (beta chain) was recorded at least ten times. Its target is unknown. The CDR3 end lies 3 residues beyond the end of the read and is filled in from the germline J gene. This sample was included in a study of T cell clonality in common variable immunodeficiency. Caucasian heritage predominated among both patients and controls. Method: immunoSEQ multiplex PCR; TCRdb's copy keeps in-frame clones and lacks some. The record shows 50,000 to 60,000 clones for this sample, with no singletons present. Overall study findings and caveats: CVID subjects had higher TCRbeta clonality than healthy controls, most marked in about a third. What drives increased CVID clonality needs T cell subpopulation sequencing. Shared TCRbeta clones were fewer between CVID subjects than controls.

CDR1 LNHDA and CDR2 SQIVND come from the germline V gene (reference sequence). The CDR3 contains 16 residues. V was pared by 3 bases and J by 1 base, with 13 bases between. The source material was peripheral blood mononuclear cells. The chain couples TRBV19 to TRBJ2-4; the D gene is possibly TRBD1 (6 bases). This clonotype originated in a person aged 18 to 75 in good health. CDR3 DNA (partial): TGTGCCAGTAGTATCCCCGTAACAGGGGCCAAAAACATT. It specifies CASSIPVTGAKNI. The full CDR3 sequence reads CASSIPVTGAKNIQYF.